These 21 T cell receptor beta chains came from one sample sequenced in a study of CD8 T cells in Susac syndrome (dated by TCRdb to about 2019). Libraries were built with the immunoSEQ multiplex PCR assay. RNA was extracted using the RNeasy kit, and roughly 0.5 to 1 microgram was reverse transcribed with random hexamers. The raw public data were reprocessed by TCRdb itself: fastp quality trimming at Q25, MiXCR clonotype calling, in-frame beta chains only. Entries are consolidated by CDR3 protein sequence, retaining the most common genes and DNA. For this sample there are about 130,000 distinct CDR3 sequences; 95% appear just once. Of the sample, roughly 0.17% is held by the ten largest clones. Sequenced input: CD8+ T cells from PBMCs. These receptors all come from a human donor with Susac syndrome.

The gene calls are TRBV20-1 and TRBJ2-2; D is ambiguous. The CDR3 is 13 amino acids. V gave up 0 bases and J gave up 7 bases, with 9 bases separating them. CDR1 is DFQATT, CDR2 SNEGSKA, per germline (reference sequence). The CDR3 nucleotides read TGCAGTGCTAGAGATCTGGACGGCGGGGAGCTGTTTTTT. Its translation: CSARDLDGGELFF.

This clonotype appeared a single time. The CDR3 sequence is CASRPSGGAAEKLFF. In nucleotides, the CDR3 is TGTGCCAGCAGACCGTCGGGGGGGGCTGCTGAAAAACTGTTTTTT. The chain links TRBV7-2 to TRBJ1-4; possibly TRBD1 for D (6 bases). The V end was cut by 6 bases, the J end by 7 bases, with 18 bases between. Germline CDR1 SGHTA, CDR2 FQGNSA. This CDR3 region has 15 residues.

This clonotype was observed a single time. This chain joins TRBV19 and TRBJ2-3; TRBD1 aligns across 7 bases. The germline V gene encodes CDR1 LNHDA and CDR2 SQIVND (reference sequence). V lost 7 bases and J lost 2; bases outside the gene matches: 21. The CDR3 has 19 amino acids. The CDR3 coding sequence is TGTGCCAGTAACGATGGTCCCTCCCCGGACAGGCCCCACACAGATACGCAGTATTTT. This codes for CASNDGPSPDRPHTDTQYF.

In DNA, the CDR3 is TGTGCCAGCAGTTACGCCGGTGGCCAGCCAGCCTACGAGCAGTACTTC. Translated: CASSYAGGQPAYEQYF. The chain carries TRBV6-5 and TRBJ2-7; D uncertain. Germline loops: CDR1 MNHEY, CDR2 SVGAGI. The CDR3 spans 16 residues. V was clipped by 2 bases and J by 2 bases, with 16 bases between them.

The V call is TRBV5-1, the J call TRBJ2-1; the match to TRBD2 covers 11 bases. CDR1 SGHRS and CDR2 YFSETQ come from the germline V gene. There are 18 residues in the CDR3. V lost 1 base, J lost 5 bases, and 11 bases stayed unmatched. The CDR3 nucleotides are TGCGCCAGCAGCTTGTGGGGGGCACTAGCGGGAGCTAACAATGAGCAGTTCTTC. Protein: CASSLWGALAGANNEQFF. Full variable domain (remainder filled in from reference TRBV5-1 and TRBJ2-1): KAGVTQTPRYLIKTRGQQVTLSCSPISGHRSVSWYQQTPGQGLQFLFEYFSETQRNKGNFPGRFSGRQFSNSRSEMNVSTLELGDSALYLCASSLWGALAGANNEQFFGPGTRLTVL.

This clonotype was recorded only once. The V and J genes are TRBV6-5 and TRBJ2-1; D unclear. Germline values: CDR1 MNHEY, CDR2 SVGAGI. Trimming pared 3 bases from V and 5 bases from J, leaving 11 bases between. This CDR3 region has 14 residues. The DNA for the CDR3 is TGTGCCAGCAGTTATTGGCTGGGAAACAATGAGCAGTTCTTC. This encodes CASSYWLGNNEQFF.

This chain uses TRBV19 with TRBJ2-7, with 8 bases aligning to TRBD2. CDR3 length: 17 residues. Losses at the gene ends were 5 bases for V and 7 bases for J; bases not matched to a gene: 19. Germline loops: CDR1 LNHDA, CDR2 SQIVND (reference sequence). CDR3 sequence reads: CASSSHSPGLVSGEQYF. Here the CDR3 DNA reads TGTGCCAGTAGTTCCCACTCACCGGGACTAGTAAGCGGTGAGCAGTACTTC.

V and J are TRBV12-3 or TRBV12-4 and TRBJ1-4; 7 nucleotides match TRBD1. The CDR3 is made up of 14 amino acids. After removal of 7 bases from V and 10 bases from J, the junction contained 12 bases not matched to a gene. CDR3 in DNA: TGTGCCAGCAACAAGGGGGCCCCAGGTGGAAAACTGTTTTTT. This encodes CASNKGAPGGKLFF.

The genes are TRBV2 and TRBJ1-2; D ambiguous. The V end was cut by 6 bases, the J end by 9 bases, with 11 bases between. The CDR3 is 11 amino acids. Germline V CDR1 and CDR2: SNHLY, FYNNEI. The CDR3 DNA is TGTGCCAGCAGCGCTAGTAGGAGCTACACCTTC. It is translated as CASSASRSYTF.

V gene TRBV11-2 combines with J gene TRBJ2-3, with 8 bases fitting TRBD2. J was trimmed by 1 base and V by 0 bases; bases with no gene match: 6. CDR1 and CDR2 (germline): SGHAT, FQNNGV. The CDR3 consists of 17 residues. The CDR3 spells CASSLDPTGGGTDTQYF. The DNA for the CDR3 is TGTGCCAGCAGCTTAGATCCTACGGGAGGGGGCACAGATACGCAGTATTTT. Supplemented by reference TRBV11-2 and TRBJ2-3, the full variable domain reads EAGVAQSPRYKIIEKRQSVAFWCNPISGHATLYWYQQILGQGPKLLIQFQNNGVVDDSQLPKDRFSAERLKGVDSTLKIQPAKLEDSAVYLCASSLDPTGGGTDTQYFGPGTRLTVL.

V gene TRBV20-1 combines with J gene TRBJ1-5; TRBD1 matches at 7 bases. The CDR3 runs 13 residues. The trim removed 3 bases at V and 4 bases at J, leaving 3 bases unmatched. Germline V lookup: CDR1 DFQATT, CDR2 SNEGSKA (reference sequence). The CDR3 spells CSARGTENQPQHF. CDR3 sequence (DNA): TGCAGTGCTAGGGGGACAGAGAATCAGCCCCAGCATTTT.

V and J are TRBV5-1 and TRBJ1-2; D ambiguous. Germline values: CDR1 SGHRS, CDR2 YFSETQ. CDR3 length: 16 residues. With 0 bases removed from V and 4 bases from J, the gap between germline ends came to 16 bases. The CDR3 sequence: CASSLVGPPVPYGYTF. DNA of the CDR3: TGCGCCAGCAGCTTGGTAGGGCCCCCTGTGCCCTATGGCTACACCTTC.

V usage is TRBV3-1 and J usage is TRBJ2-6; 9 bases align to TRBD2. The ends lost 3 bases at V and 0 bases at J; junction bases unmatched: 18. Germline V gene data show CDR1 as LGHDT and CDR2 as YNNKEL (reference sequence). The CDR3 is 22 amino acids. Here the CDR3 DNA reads TGTGCCAGCAGCCATGAGGGGCTAGCGGGAACCCGAGAATACTCTGGGGCCAACGTCCTGACTTTC. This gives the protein CASSHEGLAGTREYSGANVLTF.

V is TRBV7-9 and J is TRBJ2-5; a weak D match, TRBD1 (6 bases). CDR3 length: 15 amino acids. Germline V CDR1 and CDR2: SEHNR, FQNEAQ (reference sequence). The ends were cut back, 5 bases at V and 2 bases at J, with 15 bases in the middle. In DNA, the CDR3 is TGTGCCAGCAGCGCCGCCCGGGACAAACAAGAGACCCAGTACTTC. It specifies CASSAARDKQETQYF.

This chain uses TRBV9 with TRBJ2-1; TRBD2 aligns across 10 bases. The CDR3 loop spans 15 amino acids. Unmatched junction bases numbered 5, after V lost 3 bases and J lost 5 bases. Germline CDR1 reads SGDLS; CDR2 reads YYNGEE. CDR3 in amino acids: CASSASGSPDNEQFF. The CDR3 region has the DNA TGTGCCAGCAGCGCTAGCGGGAGTCCCGACAATGAGCAGTTCTTC.

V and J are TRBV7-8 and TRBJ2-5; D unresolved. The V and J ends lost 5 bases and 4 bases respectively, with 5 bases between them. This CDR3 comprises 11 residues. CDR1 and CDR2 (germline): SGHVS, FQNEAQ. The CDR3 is CASSPRETQYF. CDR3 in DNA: TGTGCCAGCAGCCCAAGAGAGACCCAGTACTTC.

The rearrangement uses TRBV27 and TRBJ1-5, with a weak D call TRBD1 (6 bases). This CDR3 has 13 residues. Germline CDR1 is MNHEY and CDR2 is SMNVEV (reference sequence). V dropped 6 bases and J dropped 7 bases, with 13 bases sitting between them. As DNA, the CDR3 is TGTGCCAGCAGCCTGACAGGATTCCAGCCCCAGCATTTT. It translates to CASSLTGFQPQHF.

CDR3 in amino acids: CASSFGGAREQFF. The CDR3 DNA is TGTGCCAGCAGTTTTGGGGGGGCGCGAGAGCAGTTCTTC. The genes are TRBV12-3 or TRBV12-4 and TRBJ2-1; D possibly corresponds to TRBD2 (7 bases). The CDR3 spans 13 residues. V was shortened by 3 bases and J by 10 bases, with 13 bases between the two germline ends.

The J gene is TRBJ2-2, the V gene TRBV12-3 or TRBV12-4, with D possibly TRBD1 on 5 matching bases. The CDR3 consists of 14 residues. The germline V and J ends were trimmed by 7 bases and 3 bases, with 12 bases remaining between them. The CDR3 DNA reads TGTGCCAGCACATCAGGGCTGGACACCGGGGAGCTGTTTTTT. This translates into CASTSGLDTGELFF.

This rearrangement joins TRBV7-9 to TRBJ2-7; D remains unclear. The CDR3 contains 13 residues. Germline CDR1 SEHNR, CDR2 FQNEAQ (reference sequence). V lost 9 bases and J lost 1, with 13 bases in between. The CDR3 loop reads CASQRAESYEQYF. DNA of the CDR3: TGTGCCAGTCAAAGGGCGGAATCCTACGAGCAGTACTTC.

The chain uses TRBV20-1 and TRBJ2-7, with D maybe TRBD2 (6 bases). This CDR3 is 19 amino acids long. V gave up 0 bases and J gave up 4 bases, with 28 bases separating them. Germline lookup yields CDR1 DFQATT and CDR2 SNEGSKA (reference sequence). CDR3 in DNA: TGCAGTGCTAGAGATATAAACCGCGGGGCCCCCGCTCCCACATACGAGCAGTACTTC. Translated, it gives CSARDINRGAPAPTYEQYF.